This T cell receptor beta chain was found in a study of T-cell reconstitution after alpha-beta-depleted transplantation in children. This sample's TCRbeta library carried unique molecular identifier barcodes. TCRdb re-called the PCR reads through MiXCR, storing one row per CDR3 protein. The sample includes approximately 630,000 distinct CDR3 sequences, around 13% of them seen just once. Germline CDR1 reads MNHEY; CDR2 reads SMNVEV (reference sequence). The CDR3 runs to 15 residues. Trimming cost V 6 bases and J 7 bases; bases outside gene matches: 5. This clonotype was detected many times. The sequencing here drew on PBMCs, taken before TCRalphabeta/CD19-depleted stem cell transplant. The receptor was derived from a girl aged 2 to 9 with congenital amegakaryocytic thrombocytopenia, due to receive a stem cell transplant. The rearrangement uses TRBV27 and TRBJ2-1; 14 nucleotides match TRBD2. CDR3 in amino acids: CASRPGLAGVNEQFF. The CDR3 nucleotides read TGTGCCAGCAGACCGGGACTAGCGGGAGTGAATGAGCAGTTCTTC.